This T cell receptor beta chain was sequenced in a study of identifying expanded T cells in peripheral blood. Overall study results and limits: Roughly two-week clone count variance significantly increased as total template count grew. Over about two and four weeks, about 15 and 19 clones changed, versus approximately 1.1 between replicates.

Sequenced by immunoSEQ multiplex PCR; TCRdb stores in-frame clones only, minus some. The table has nearly 60,000 clones, roughly 87% seen once. About this clone itself: Its antigen is as yet unknown.

Healthy donors had no documented immune events, such as infections, while sampled. Material: blood. This TCR was recovered from a person between 18 and 75 years old in good health.

The CDR3 sequence: CASSSRVTGGYEQFF. CDR3 coding DNA: TGTGCCAGCAGCTCCAGAGTGACAGGGGGCTATGAGCAGTTCTTC. The gene calls are TRBV5-6 and TRBJ2-1; TRBD1 matches 10 bases. This CDR3 region has 15 residues. After removal of 3 bases from V and 8 bases from J, the junction contained 8 bases not matched to a gene. The germline CDR1 and CDR2 sequences are SGHDT and YYEEEE.